A single sample gave rise to the 7 T cell receptor beta chains below, sequenced in a study of blood T cells in healthy people across ages. A sample-barcoded 5' primer and a J-beta primer mix were used in a second PCR of roughly 6 to 11 cycles. TCRdb called the 5' RACE reads again in MiXCR, with one record for every CDR3 protein. The data contain about 780,000 distinct CDR3 sequences, 20% to 30% of them seen just once; the ten biggest clones take up over 2.5%. The same data also contributed to another study, on T cells of mothers and their children.

Sequencing input: blood. The origin of the receptors is a boy aged 5-17 years in good health.

The V call is TRBV7-2, the J call TRBJ2-5; TRBD2 matches 10 bases. The assigned J gene may be wrong: the sequence end matches TRBJ2-1 better. CDR3 length equals 16 residues. Germline-derived CDR1 and CDR2 are SGHTA and FQGNSA. The CDR3 region has the DNA TGTGCCAGCAGCTCGCCTCCTAGCGGGGGTGGGAATGAGCAGTTCTTC. Translating gives CASSSPPSGGGNEQFF.

The chain is built from TRBV7-9 and TRBJ2-7, with 7 nucleotides matching TRBD1. The CDR3 runs to 13 residues. Germline V gene lookup returns CDR1 SEHNR and CDR2 FQNEAQ (reference sequence). Losses at the gene ends were 4 bases for V and 7 bases for J; bases not matched to a gene: 7. This CDR3 is CASSSRDSREQYF. DNA of the CDR3: TGTGCCAGCAGCTCCCGGGACAGCCGTGAGCAGTACTTC.

This clonotype showed up just a few times. This sequence joins TRBV20-1 and TRBJ1-5, with unresolved D. The CDR3 is made up of 14 amino acids. V shed 0 bases and J shed 4 bases, with 10 bases lying between them. Germline loops: CDR1 DFQATT, CDR2 SNEGSKA (reference sequence). CDR3 protein: CSARDRPQNQPQHF. The CDR3 DNA follows: TGCAGTGCTAGAGATCGCCCGCAGAATCAGCCCCAGCATTTT.

As to this clonotype: The junction and the germline gene differ at one end; a read error may be behind it. The chain links TRBV7-3 to TRBJ2-2; D might be TRBD2 (7 bases). Germline V CDR1 and CDR2: SGHTA, FQGTGA. The CDR3 covers 16 residues. The CDR3 is CANSLGRGLNTGELFF. The CDR3 bases are TGTGCCAACAGCTTGGGGCGGGGGCTGAACACCGGGGAGCTGTTTTTT.

This clonotype was seen repeatedly, ten times or more. The chain joins TRBV27 to TRBJ2-1, with D perhaps matching TRBD1 or TRBD2 (7 bases each). V lost 4 bases to trimming and J lost 0 bases, with 13 bases between them. The CDR3 loop spans 16 amino acids. Looked up from germline, CDR1 is MNHEY and CDR2 is SMNVEV (reference sequence). The CDR3: CASSSPGGDSYNEQFF. Here the CDR3 DNA reads TGTGCCAGCAGTTCCCCAGGGGGGGACTCCTACAATGAGCAGTTCTTC.

This clonotype was detected only a few times. The chain combines TRBV6-2 or TRBV6-3 with TRBJ2-5, with TRBD2 identical over 7 bases. Matching the DNA end better, TRBJ2-7 makes the J call doubtful. Per the germline V gene, CDR1 is MNHEY and CDR2 is SVGEGT. This CDR3 region has 15 residues. The CDR3 spells CASSYGVAGTYEQYF. The CDR3 bases are TGTGCCAGCAGTTATGGGGTAGCGGGTACCTACGAGCAGTACTTC.

This clonotype was detected only a few times. V gene TRBV5-1 combines with J gene TRBJ1-1, with 8 nucleotides matching TRBD1. Germline V lookup: CDR1 SGHRS, CDR2 YFSETQ. V shed 5 bases and J 2 bases; nucleotides not matched to a gene: 5. CDR3 size: 14 residues. DNA for the CDR3: TGCGCCAGCAGGGCTCAGGGGGCTAACACTGAAGCTTTCTTT. Its translation is CASRAQGANTEAFF. The complete variable domain, with remaining parts taken from reference TRBV5-1 and TRBJ1-1, reads KAGVTQTPRYLIKTRGQQVTLSCSPISGHRSVSWYQQTPGQGLQFLFEYFSETQRNKGNFPGRFSGRQFSNSRSEMNVSTLELGDSALYLCASRAQGANTEAFFGQGTRLTVV.